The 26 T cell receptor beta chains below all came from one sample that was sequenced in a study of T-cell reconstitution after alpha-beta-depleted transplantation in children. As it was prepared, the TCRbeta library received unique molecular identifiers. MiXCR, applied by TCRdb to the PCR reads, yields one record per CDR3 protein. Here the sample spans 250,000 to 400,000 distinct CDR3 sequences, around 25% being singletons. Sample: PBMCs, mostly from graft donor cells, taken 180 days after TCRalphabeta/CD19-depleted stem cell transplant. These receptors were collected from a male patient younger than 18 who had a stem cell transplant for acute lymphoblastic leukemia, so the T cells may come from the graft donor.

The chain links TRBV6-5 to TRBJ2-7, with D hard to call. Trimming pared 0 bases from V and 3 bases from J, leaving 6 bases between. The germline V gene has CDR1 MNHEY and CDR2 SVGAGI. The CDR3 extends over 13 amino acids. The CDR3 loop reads CASSYSVGYEQYF. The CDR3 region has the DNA TGTGCCAGCAGTTACTCGGTGGGCTACGAGCAGTACTTC.

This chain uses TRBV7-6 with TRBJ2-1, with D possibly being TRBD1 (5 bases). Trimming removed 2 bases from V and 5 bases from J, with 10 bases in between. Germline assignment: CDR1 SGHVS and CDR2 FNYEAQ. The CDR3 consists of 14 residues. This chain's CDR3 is CASSLLYRHNEQFF. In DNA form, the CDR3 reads TGTGCCAGCAGCTTACTTTACAGGCACAATGAGCAGTTCTTC.

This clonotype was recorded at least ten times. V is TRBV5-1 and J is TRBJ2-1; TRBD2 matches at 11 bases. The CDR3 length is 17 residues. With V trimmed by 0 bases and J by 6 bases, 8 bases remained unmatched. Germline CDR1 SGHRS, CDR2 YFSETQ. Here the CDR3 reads CASSLVVAGGSGNEQFF. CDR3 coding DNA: TGCGCCAGCAGCTTGGTGGTAGCGGGAGGGTCGGGCAATGAGCAGTTCTTC.

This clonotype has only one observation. Here the CDR3 DNA reads TGTGCCAGCAGCCCATACGCCGGGACTAGCGGCCCGAAGGCTCAGTACTTC. This codes for CASSPYAGTSGPKAQYF. This sequence joins TRBV27 and TRBJ2-4, with 11 bases lining up with TRBD2. In germline, CDR1 is MNHEY, CDR2 SMNVEV (reference sequence). Losses at the gene ends were 6 bases for V and 12 bases for J; bases not matched to a gene: 19. This CDR3 region has 17 residues.

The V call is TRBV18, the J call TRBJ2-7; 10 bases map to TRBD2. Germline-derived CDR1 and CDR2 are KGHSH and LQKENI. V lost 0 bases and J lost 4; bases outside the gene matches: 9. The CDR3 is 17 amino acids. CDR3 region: CASSPPQREGQRYEQYF. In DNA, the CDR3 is TGTGCCAGCTCACCACCCCAGCGGGAGGGCCAAAGGTACGAGCAGTACTTC.

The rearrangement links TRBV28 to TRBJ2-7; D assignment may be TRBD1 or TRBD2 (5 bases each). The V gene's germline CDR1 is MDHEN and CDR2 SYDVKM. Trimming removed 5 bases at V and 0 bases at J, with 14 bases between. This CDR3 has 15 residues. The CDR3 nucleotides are TGTGCCAGCAGTAGAGCCGGGACCCACTCCTACGAGCAGTACTTC. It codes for CASSRAGTHSYEQYF.

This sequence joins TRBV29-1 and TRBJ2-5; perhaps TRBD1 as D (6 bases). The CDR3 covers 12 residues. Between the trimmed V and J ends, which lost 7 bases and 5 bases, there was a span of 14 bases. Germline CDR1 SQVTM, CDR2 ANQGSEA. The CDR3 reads CSGANREETQYF. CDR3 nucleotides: TGCAGCGGGGCTAACAGGGAGGAGACCCAGTACTTC. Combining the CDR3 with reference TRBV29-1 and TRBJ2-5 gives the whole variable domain SAVISQKPSRDICQRGTSLTIQCQVDSQVTMMFWYRQQPGQSLTLIATANQGSEATYESGFVIDKFPISRPNLTFSTLTVSNMSPEDSSIYLCSGANREETQYFGPGTRLLVL.

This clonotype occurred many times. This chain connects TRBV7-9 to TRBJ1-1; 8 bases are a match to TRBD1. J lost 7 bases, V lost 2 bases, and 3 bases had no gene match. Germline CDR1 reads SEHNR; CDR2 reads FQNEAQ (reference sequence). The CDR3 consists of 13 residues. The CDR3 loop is CASSLHGQGEAFF. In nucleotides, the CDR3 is TGTGCCAGCAGCTTACACGGACAGGGTGAAGCTTTCTTT.

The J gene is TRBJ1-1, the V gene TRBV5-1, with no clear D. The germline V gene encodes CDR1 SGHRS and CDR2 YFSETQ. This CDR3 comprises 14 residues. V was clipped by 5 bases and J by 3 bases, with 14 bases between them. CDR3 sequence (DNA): TGCGCCAGCAGATTAAGGACCGGAGACACTGAAGCTTTCTTT. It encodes CASRLRTGDTEAFF.

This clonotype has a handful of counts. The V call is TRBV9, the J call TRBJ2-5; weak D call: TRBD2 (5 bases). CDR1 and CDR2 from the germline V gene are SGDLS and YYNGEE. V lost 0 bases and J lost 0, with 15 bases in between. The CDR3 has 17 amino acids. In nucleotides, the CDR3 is TGTGCCAGCAGCGTAGGAGGCCCGGGATCGTACCAAGAGACCCAGTACTTC. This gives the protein CASSVGGPGSYQETQYF.

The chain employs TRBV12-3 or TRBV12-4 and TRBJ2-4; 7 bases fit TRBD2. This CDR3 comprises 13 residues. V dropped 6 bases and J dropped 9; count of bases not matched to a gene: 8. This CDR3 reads CASSGTGGSIQYF. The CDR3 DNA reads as TGTGCCAGCAGCGGCACCGGGGGGAGCATTCAGTACTTC.

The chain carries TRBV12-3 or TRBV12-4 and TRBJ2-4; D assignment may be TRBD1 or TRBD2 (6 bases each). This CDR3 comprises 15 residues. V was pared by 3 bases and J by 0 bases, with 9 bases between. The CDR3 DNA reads TGTGCCAGCAGTTTTTGGGGGGCAGCCAAAAACATTCAGTACTTC. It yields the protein CASSFWGAAKNIQYF.

The CDR3 sequence: CASSALSGGSSYNEQFF. The CDR3 DNA follows: TGTGCCAGCAGTGCCCTCTCAGGCGGGAGCTCCTACAATGAGCAGTTCTTC. The V call is TRBV6-1, the J call TRBJ2-1; TRBD2 aligns across 7 bases. The CDR3 totals 17 residues. In germline, CDR1 is MNHNS, CDR2 SASEGT. V gave up 4 bases and J gave up 0 bases; unmatched junction bases: 9.

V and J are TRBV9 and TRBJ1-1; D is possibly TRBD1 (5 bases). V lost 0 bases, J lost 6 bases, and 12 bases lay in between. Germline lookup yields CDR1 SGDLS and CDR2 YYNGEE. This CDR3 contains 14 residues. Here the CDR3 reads CASSVGRVGAEAFF. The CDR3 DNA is TGTGCCAGCAGCGTAGGCAGGGTTGGGGCTGAAGCTTTCTTT.

This CDR3 is CASSYGTLAETQYF. The CDR3, as DNA: TGTGCCAGCAGTTACGGGACTCTTGCTGAGACCCAGTACTTC. The chain employs TRBV6-5 and TRBJ2-5; weak D call: TRBD2 (6 bases). V lost 2 bases to trimming and J lost 5 bases, with 12 bases between them. From germline, CDR1 is MNHEY and CDR2 SVGAGI. This CDR3 is built from 14 residues.

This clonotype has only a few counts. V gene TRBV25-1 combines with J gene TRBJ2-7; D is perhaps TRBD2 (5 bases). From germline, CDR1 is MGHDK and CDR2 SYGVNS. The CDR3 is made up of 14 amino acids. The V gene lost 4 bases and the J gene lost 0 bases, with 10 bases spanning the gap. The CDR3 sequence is CASSGQRSSYEQYF. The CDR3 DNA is TGTGCCAGCAGTGGCCAGCGGAGCTCCTACGAGCAGTACTTC.

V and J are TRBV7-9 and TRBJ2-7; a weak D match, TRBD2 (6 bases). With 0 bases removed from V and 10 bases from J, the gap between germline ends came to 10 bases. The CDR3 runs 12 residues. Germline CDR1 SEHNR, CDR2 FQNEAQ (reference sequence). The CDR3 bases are TGTGCCAGCAGCTTAGCGGGGGGAACACAGTACTTC. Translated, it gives CASSLAGGTQYF.

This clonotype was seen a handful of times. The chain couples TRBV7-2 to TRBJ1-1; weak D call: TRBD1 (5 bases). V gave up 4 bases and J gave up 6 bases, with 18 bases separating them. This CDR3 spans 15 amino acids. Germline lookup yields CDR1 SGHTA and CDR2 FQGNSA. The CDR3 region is CASSSQDGGVSEAFF. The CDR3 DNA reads TGTGCCAGCAGCTCCCAGGACGGGGGGGTATCTGAAGCTTTCTTT.

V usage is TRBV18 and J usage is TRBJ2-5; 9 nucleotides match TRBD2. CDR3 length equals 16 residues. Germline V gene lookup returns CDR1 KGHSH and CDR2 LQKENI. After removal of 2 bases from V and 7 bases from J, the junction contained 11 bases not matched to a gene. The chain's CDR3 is CASSPATSGLRGTQYF. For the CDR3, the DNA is TGTGCCAGCTCACCAGCGACTAGCGGCTTGAGGGGGACCCAGTACTTC. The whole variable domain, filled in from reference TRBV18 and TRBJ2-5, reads NAGVMQNPRHLVRRRGQEARLRCSPMKGHSHVYWYRQLPEEGLKFMVYLQKENIIDESGMPKERFSAEFPKEGPSILRIQQVVRGDSAAYFCASSPATSGLRGTQYFGPGTRLLVL.

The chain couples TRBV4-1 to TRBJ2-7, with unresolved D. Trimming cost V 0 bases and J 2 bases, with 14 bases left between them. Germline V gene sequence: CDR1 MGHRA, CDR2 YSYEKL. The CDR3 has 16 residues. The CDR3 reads CASSQESSVVPYEQYF. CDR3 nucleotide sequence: TGCGCCAGCAGCCAAGAATCAAGCGTTGTACCCTACGAGCAGTACTTC.

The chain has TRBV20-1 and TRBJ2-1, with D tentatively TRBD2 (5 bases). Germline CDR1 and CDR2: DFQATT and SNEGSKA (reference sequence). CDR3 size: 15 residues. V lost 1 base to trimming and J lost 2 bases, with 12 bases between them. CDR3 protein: CSARVASPPYNEQFF. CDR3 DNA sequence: TGCAGTGCTAGAGTCGCTAGCCCACCCTACAATGAGCAGTTCTTC.

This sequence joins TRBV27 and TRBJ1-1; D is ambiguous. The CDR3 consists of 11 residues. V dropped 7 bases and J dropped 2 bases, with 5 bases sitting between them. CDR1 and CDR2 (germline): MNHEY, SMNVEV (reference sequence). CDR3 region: CASIKNTEAFF. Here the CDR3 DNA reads TGTGCCAGCATTAAAAACACTGAAGCTTTCTTT.

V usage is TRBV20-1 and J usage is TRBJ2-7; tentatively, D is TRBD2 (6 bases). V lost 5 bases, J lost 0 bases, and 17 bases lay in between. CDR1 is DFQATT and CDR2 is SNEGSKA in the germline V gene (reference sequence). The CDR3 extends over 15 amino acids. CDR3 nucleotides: TGCAGTGCTTATCCCGAGGACGGGAGCTCCTACGAGCAGTACTTC. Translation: CSAYPEDGSSYEQYF.

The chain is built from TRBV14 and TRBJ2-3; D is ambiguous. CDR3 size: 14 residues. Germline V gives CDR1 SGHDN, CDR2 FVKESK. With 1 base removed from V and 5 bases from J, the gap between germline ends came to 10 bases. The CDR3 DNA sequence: TGTGCCAGCAGCCAAGCTTCAGCAAGAGATACGCAGTATTTT. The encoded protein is CASSQASARDTQYF.

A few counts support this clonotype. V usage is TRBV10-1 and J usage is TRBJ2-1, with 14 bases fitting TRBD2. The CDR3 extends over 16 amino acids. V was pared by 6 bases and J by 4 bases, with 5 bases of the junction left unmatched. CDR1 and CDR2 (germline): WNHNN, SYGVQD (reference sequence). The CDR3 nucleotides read TGCGCCAGCAGGACTAGCGGGAGGGCGAGATACAATGAGCAGTTCTTC. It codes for CASRTSGRARYNEQFF.

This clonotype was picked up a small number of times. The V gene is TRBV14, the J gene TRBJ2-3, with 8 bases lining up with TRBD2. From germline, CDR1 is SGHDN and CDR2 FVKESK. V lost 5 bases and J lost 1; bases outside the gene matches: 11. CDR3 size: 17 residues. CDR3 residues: CASSRRKAGARTDTQYF. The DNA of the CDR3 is TGTGCCAGCAGCAGACGGAAAGCGGGGGCACGCACAGATACGCAGTATTTT.